Listed below are T cell receptor beta chains from one sample, sequenced in a study of T-cell reconstitution after alpha-beta-depleted transplantation in children. TCRdb reanalysed the PCR reads using MiXCR and keeps one entry per CDR3 protein. The sample gives more than 400,000 distinct CDR3 sequences, roughly an eighth of which show up once; around 13% is in the top ten. The starting material was PBMCs, mostly from graft donor cells, obtained 180 days after TCRalphabeta/CD19-depleted stem cell transplant. These receptors were collected from a female patient aged 2-10 years who had a stem cell transplant for aplastic anemia, so the T cells may come from the graft donor. CDR3s include the opening cysteine and the closing phenylalanine or tryptophan. Each record gives: V gene, clone size, D gene, J gene, CDR3 DNA, CDR3 protein. A D gene is named only where the DNA matches it firmly. Clone size is shown for a subset of rows, as once, few, many or a class of expanded clone.

V: TRBV20-1; size: many; D: TRBD1; J: TRBJ1-6; DNA: TGCAGTGCTACGACAGGGAATAATTCACCCCTCCACTTT; CDR3: CSATTGNNSPLHF
V: TRBV9; size: few; D: TRBD1; J: TRBJ2-1; DNA: TGTGCCAGCAGTCGCAGGGACAGCCGAATCCGTGAGCAGTTCTTC; CDR3: CASSRRDSRIREQFF
V: TRBV30; size: few; D: .; J: TRBJ2-7; DNA: TGTGCCTGGAGTCCATCAGGGGCAGACGAGCAGTACTTC; CDR3: CAWSPSGADEQYF
V: TRBV28; size: few; D: .; J: TRBJ1-1; DNA: TGTGCCAGCTTAAGGAGGACTGAAGCTTTCTTT; CDR3: CASLRRTEAFF
V: TRBV11-2; size: .; D: .; J: TRBJ2-5; DNA: TGTGCCAGCAGCTTCTCCAGGGGCCAAGAGACCCAGTACTTC; CDR3: CASSFSRGQETQYF
V: TRBV19; size: .; D: .; J: TRBJ1-5; DNA: TGTGCCAGTATGAGCCAGGCGCATCAGCCCCAGCATTTT; CDR3: CASMSQAHQPQHF
V: TRBV7-2; size: few; D: .; J: TRBJ2-3; DNA: TGTGCCAGCAGCTTGACAGGTACCACAGATACGCAGTATTTT; CDR3: CASSLTGTTDTQYF
V: TRBV4-3; size: few; D: TRBD2; J: TRBJ2-1; DNA: TGCGCCAGCAGCCCGTGGGAGGGCGAGGCGGAGCCCCCTAACAATGAGCAGTTCTTC; CDR3: CASSPWEGEAEPPNNEQFF
V: TRBV18; size: .; D: TRBD1; J: TRBJ2-4; DNA: TGTGCCAGCTCACTTTCGGACAGGGATGTAACCAAAAACATTCAGTACTTC; CDR3: CASSLSDRDVTKNIQYF
V: TRBV28; size: few; D: TRBD2; J: TRBJ2-1; DNA: TGTGCCAGCAGCCTCCGACTAGCCTACTACAATGAGCAGTTCTTC; CDR3: CASSLRLAYYNEQFF
V: TRBV27; size: few; D: .; J: TRBJ2-2; DNA: TGTGCCAGCCCCTGGGAGAGGGATGACACCGGGGAGCTGTTTTTT; CDR3: CASPWERDDTGELFF
V: TRBV24-1; size: .; D: TRBD2; J: TRBJ2-3; DNA: TGTGCCACCAGTGAGGTAGCGGGGGGTCCAGATACGCAGTATTTT; CDR3: CATSEVAGGPDTQYF
V: TRBV9; size: few; D: .; J: TRBJ2-1; DNA: .; CDR3: CASSVVGQGALFF
V: TRBV6-5; size: many; D: .; J: TRBJ1-5; DNA: TGTGCCAGCACCCCGACGGATAGCAATCAGCCCCAGCATTTT; CDR3: CASTPTDSNQPQHF
V: TRBV29-1; size: few; D: TRBD1; J: TRBJ1-1; DNA: TGCAGCGTACGGGACAGGAACACTGAAGCTTTCTTT; CDR3: CSVRDRNTEAFF
V: TRBV12-3/TRBV12-4; size: many; D: .; J: TRBJ1-4; DNA: TGTGCCAGCAGCTATGGACAGCTCTCCTCCCATGAAAAACTGTTTTTT; CDR3: CASSYGQLSSHEKLFF
V: TRBV20-1; size: many; D: .; J: TRBJ2-3; DNA: TGCAGTGCTCCTTATCCGGGCCCCACAGATACGCAGTATTTT; CDR3: CSAPYPGPTDTQYF
V: TRBV27; size: few; D: .; J: TRBJ1-5; DNA: TGTGCCAGCAGCCTAGGGGTCCCCGGATCGAATCAGCCCCAGCATTTT; CDR3: CASSLGVPGSNQPQHF
V: TRBV7-9; size: few; D: .; J: TRBJ1-2; DNA: TGTGCCAGCAGCCGTCTCGGGACCGTCGCGAGCTACACCTTC; CDR3: CASSRLGTVASYTF
V: TRBV29-1; size: .; D: .; J: TRBJ2-2; DNA: TGCAGCGTTGAGCCTAACACCGGGGAGCTGTTTTTT; CDR3: CSVEPNTGELFF
V: TRBV5-1; size: .; D: TRBD2; J: TRBJ2-3; DNA: TGCGCCAGCAGCTTGGAACTAGCGGGGGGCTTCACAGATACGCAGTATTTT; CDR3: CASSLELAGGFTDTQYF
V: TRBV7-2; size: many; D: .; J: TRBJ2-1; DNA: TGTGCCAGCAGCTTCTACTCCAGGGTGAATGAGCAGTTCTTC; CDR3: CASSFYSRVNEQFF
V: TRBV12-3/TRBV12-4; size: few; D: TRBD1; J: TRBJ1-5; DNA: TGTGCCAGCAGTTTCACTCACGTCACAGGGGGCAGGCAGCCCCAGCATTTT; CDR3: CASSFTHVTGGRQPQHF
V: TRBV6-5; size: .; D: TRBD2; J: TRBJ2-3; DNA: TGTGCCAGCAGTTACTCGTTAACTAGCGGAGGTTCCACAGATACGCAGTATTTT; CDR3: CASSYSLTSGGSTDTQYF
V: TRBV15; size: .; D: TRBD1; J: TRBJ2-2; DNA: TGTGCCACCAGGGGACAGCTAGTTTCGAACACCGGGGAGCTGTTTTTT; CDR3: CATRGQLVSNTGELFF
V: TRBV18; size: .; D: .; J: TRBJ2-6; DNA: TGTGCCAGCTCACCGGTGACAGCGGCCTCTGGGGCCAACGTCCTGACTTTC; CDR3: CASSPVTAASGANVLTF
V: TRBV6-1; size: .; D: .; J: TRBJ2-1; DNA: TGTGCCAGCAGCCGGGACGGCTCCTACAATGAGCAGTTCTTC; CDR3: CASSRDGSYNEQFF
V: TRBV7-9; size: .; D: TRBD2; J: TRBJ2-3; DNA: TGTGCCAGCAGTCGGACTAGCGGGTCCATCGGTACGCAGTATTTT; CDR3: CASSRTSGSIGTQYF
V: TRBV11-2; size: .; D: .; J: TRBJ2-1; DNA: TGTGCCAGCAGCCCCTTTCGGGGATCATACAATGAGCAGTTCTTC; CDR3: CASSPFRGSYNEQFF
V: TRBV5-1; size: .; D: TRBD2; J: TRBJ2-2; DNA: TGCGCCAGCAGCCACCAGCGGGAAATAAACACCGGGGAGCTGTTTTTT; CDR3: CASSHQREINTGELFF
V: TRBV19; size: .; D: .; J: TRBJ1-1; DNA: TGTGCCAGTAGTATAGGCCCCTATCCCACTGAAGCTTTCTTT; CDR3: CASSIGPYPTEAFF
V: TRBV20-1; size: few; D: TRBD2; J: TRBJ2-7; DNA: TGCAGTGCTGGAAGGACTAGCGGGAGTCTATACGAGCAGTACTTC; CDR3: CSAGRTSGSLYEQYF
V: TRBV12-3/TRBV12-4; size: many; D: TRBD2; J: TRBJ2-2; DNA: TGTGCCAGCACTCGACTAGCGGGGAACACCGGGGAGCTGTTTTTT; CDR3: CASTRLAGNTGELFF
V: TRBV20-1; size: .; D: .; J: TRBJ1-6; DNA: TGCAGTGCTAGAGGACAGTTTAATTCACCCCTCCACTTT; CDR3: CSARGQFNSPLHF
V: TRBV5-1; size: .; D: TRBD2; J: TRBJ2-1; DNA: TGCGCCAGCAGCCCAAGGGGACTAGCCAGCTACAATGAGCAGTTCTTC; CDR3: CASSPRGLASYNEQFF
V: TRBV24-1; size: few; D: TRBD1; J: TRBJ2-7; DNA: TGTGCCACCAGTGCCCTCCCCGGACAGGGCCTCTACGAGCAGTACTTC; CDR3: CATSALPGQGLYEQYF
V: TRBV10-3; size: few; D: TRBD2; J: TRBJ2-4; DNA: TGTGCCATCAGTAGAGGACTAGCGGACACCAAAAACATTCAGTACTTC; CDR3: CAISRGLADTKNIQYF
V: TRBV20-1; size: .; D: TRBD2; J: TRBJ2-1; DNA: TGCAGTGCTAGCGGGAGGGAGACCTACAATGAGCAGTTCTTC; CDR3: CSASGRETYNEQFF
V: TRBV9; size: few; D: .; J: TRBJ1-5; DNA: TGTGCCAGCAGCCCTAGCGAGACTCAGCCCCAGCATTTT; CDR3: CASSPSETQPQHF
V: TRBV14; size: few; D: TRBD2; J: TRBJ2-3; DNA: TGTGCCAGCAGCCAATTTCGCCTAGCGGGGGGCACAGATACGCAGTATTTT; CDR3: CASSQFRLAGGTDTQYF
V: TRBV10-3; size: few; D: .; J: TRBJ2-1; DNA: TGTGCCATCAGTGAGTGGGACTACAATGAGCAGTTCTTC; CDR3: CAISEWDYNEQFF
V: TRBV29-1; size: many; D: TRBD2; J: TRBJ2-1; DNA: TGCAGCGTTGAAGATCGAGGGACTAGCTACGATGAGCAGTTCTTC; CDR3: CSVEDRGTSYDEQFF
V: TRBV7-9; size: few; D: .; J: TRBJ1-1; DNA: TGTGCCAGCAGCTTGGGTCACTTCGGCACTGAAGCTTTCTTT; CDR3: CASSLGHFGTEAFF
V: TRBV5-6; size: few; D: .; J: TRBJ2-7; DNA: TGTGCCAGCAGCCGGAATGGGAACGAGCAGTACTTC; CDR3: CASSRNGNEQYF